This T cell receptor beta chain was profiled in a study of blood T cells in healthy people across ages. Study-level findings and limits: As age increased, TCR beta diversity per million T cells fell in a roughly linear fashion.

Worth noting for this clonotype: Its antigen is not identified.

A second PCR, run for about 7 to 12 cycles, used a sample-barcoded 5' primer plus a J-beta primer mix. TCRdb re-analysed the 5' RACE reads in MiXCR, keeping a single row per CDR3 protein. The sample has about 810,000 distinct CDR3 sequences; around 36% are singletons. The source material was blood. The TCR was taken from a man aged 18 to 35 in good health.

In DNA, the CDR3 is TGTGCCAGCAGCCGCAGGGGCGGGCCTTACAATGAGCAGTACTTC. Translated: CASSRRGGPYNEQYF. The chain uses TRBV7-3 and TRBJ2-1, with a tentative D call TRBD1 (6 bases). The J call may be incorrect, as the DNA end agrees better with TRBJ2-7. In germline, CDR1 is SGHTA, CDR2 FQGTGA. The CDR3 consists of 15 residues.